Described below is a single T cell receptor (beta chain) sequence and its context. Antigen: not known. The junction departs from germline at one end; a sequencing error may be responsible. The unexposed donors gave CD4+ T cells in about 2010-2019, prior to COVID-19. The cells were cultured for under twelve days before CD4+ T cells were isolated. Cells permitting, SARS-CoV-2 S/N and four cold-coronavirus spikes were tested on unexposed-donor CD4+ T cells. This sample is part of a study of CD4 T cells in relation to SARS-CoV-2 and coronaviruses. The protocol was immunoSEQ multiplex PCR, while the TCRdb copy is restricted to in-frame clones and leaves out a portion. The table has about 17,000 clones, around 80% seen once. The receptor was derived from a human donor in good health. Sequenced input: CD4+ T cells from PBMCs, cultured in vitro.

CDR3 sequence: CASSLGAGNLPLHF. DNA for the CDR3: TGTGCCAGCAGCTTGGGAGCAGGAAATTTACCCCTCCACTTT. The V and J genes are TRBV5-4 and TRBJ1-6, with D hard to call. CDR1 and CDR2 from the germline V gene are SGHNT and YYREEE (reference sequence). CDR3 length: 14 residues.